Detailed here is one T cell receptor beta chain. Antigen: not known. Germline CDR1 reads SGHAT; CDR2 reads FQNNGV. This CDR3 has 16 amino acids. The source of the sample is a study of tumor-infiltrating lymphocytes in primary liver carcinoma. Study findings and constraints: Only about 7-25% of top clones were detected in each of the five tumor regions.

Unsorted bulk tissue (roughly 19-30 mg) underwent RNA and DNA co-extraction. Each tumor specimen held more than 85% viable tumor cells. TCR beta cDNA was reverse-transcribed from 500 ng of total RNA. The reaction used a constant-region primer and ProtoScript II reverse transcriptase. Slightly modified ARM-PCR served as the procedure for the TCR beta libraries. These libraries came from three rounds of nested multiplex PCR. Both of the initial two PCR rounds ran for about 11 cycles and employed TRBV1-TRBV30 forward primers alongside a C-beta reverse primer. Each CDR3 protein is one row after TCRdb ran MiXCR on the multiplex PCR reads. This sample carries under 85,000 distinct CDR3 sequences, 72% of them seen once, and the ten largest clones take roughly a fifth.

Material for sequencing was liver tumor tissue from sampling region 1. Subset described: tumor region T1, superior pole. The TCR originated in a man in his forties or fifties with primary liver carcinoma and hepatitis B virus infection. The rearrangement joins TRBV11-2 to TRBJ2-2; maybe TRBD1 (6 bases). For the CDR3, the DNA is TGTTCCTGCAGCTGGGGTCAGGGGTTGAACACCGGGGAGCTGTTTTTT. It specifies CSCSWGQGLNTGELFF.